This paragraph covers one T cell receptor beta chain sequence. The target antigen is unknown. This CDR3 has 14 amino acids. Germline V lookup: CDR1 SGHRS, CDR2 YFSETQ. The V gene end was trimmed by 4 bases and the J gene end by 4 bases; junction bases not matched to a gene: 6. The library targeted TCRbeta and was prepared with unique molecular identifiers. TCRdb recomputed calls from the PCR reads with MiXCR, one row per CDR3 protein. Among tens of thousands of distinct CDR3 sequences listed, roughly 45% were seen once. The data were obtained in a study of T-cell reconstitution after alpha-beta-depleted transplantation in children. Whole-study findings and limits: Surviving recipient T cells and thymic progenitors produced the high day-60 TCRbeta diversity seen in some patients. When one year had passed after transplant, most T-cell counts and diversity came from newly produced T cells.

Specimen: PBMCs, mostly from graft donor cells, collected 360 days after TCRalphabeta/CD19-depleted stem cell transplant. This receptor was identified in a male patient younger than 18 who had a stem cell transplant for acute lymphoblastic leukemia, so the T cells may come from the graft donor. This chain uses TRBV5-1 with TRBJ2-5; TRBD2 agrees at 8 bases. CDR3 nucleotide sequence: TGCGCCAGCAGCCTCCCCGGGGGGGCAGAGACCCAGTACTTC. Translated, it gives CASSLPGGAETQYF.